A single sample gave rise to the 20 T cell receptor beta chains below, sequenced in a study of T-cell memory formation after mild COVID-19. TCRdb independently ran MiXCR on the 5' RACE reads; one entry per CDR3 protein. The sample includes roughly 150,000 distinct CDR3 sequences, under 15% of them seen just once. The specimen sequenced was PBMCs or a T cell subset sorted from them (not recorded which). These receptors were taken from a man aged 18 to 35 who had mild COVID-19 (a few samples of this study predate the infection). Cell type and time point are not known.

This clonotype occurred many times. The chain links TRBV6-5 to TRBJ2-7; D call uncertain. The CDR3 runs 11 residues. Germline CDR1 and CDR2: MNHEY and SVGAGI. V was clipped by 5 bases and J by 4 bases, with 6 bases between them. The DNA of the CDR3 is TGTGCCAGCAGTACCCAGTACGAGCAGTACTTC. Its translation is CASSTQYEQYF.

This clonotype was picked up a small number of times. The chain has TRBV7-2 and TRBJ1-1, with D unclear. V was trimmed by 2 bases and J by 5 bases, leaving 12 bases between them. This CDR3 contains 14 residues. Per germline, CDR1 SGHTA and CDR2 FQGNSA. CDR3 region: CASSLSPGQTEAFF. The CDR3, as DNA: TGTGCCAGCAGCTTATCGCCCGGCCAAACTGAAGCTTTCTTT. Complete variable domain (other parts from reference TRBV7-2 and TRBJ1-1): GAGVSQSPSNKVTEKGKDVELRCDPISGHTALYWYRQSLGQGLEFLIYFQGNSAPDKSGLPSDRFSAERTGGSVSTLTIQRTQQEDSAVYLCASSLSPGQTEAFFGQGTRLTVV.

CDR3 protein: CASSRQGYSYEQYV. The CDR3 nucleotides are TGTGCCAGCAGTCGGCAGGGTTATTCCTACGAGCAGTACGTC. The chain recombines TRBV12-3 or TRBV12-4 with TRBJ2-7; possibly TRBD1 for D (5 bases). This CDR3 has 14 amino acids. Between the trimmed V and J ends, which lost 5 bases and 1 base, there was a span of 12 bases.

This clonotype occurred a few times. This chain links TRBV5-1 with TRBJ2-3; tentatively, D is TRBD2 (6 bases). Trimming removed 5 bases from V and 6 bases from J, with 13 bases in between. Germline loops: CDR1 SGHRS, CDR2 YFSETQ. CDR3 length equals 13 residues. The CDR3 sequence: CASRVGLDDTQYF. In DNA form, the CDR3 reads TGCGCCAGCAGGGTGGGACTCGACGATACGCAGTATTTT.

This clonotype has only a few counts. The chain carries TRBV15 and TRBJ1-4; no clear D. This CDR3 comprises 14 residues. Trimming shortened V by 1 base and J by 7 bases, and 10 bases separated the two germline ends. Looked up from germline, CDR1 is LNHNV and CDR2 is YYDKDF (reference sequence). The CDR3 nucleotides read TGTGCCACCAGCAGAGTCAAGTACGGTGAAAAACTGTTTTTT. Translating gives CATSRVKYGEKLFF.

There are a few counts of this clonotype. The genes are TRBV30 and TRBJ2-7; TRBD1 matches 7 bases. The junction had 6 bases not matched to a gene; V was cut back by 1 base and J by 6 bases. The CDR3 length is 13 residues. Germline V CDR1 and CDR2: GTSNPN, SVGIG (reference sequence). Here the CDR3 DNA reads TGTGCCTGGAGTGGGTTATCAGGGGGCGAGCAGTACTTC. This gives the protein CAWSGLSGGEQYF.

The table lists this clonotype with a few counts. This chain uses TRBV20-1 with TRBJ2-3; D gene unclear. V shed 1 base and J shed 2 bases, with 7 bases lying between them. Germline V gives CDR1 DFQATT, CDR2 SNEGSKA (reference sequence). The CDR3 is 13 residues long. The CDR3: CSARGVPTDTQYF. The CDR3 DNA sequence: TGCAGTGCTAGAGGGGTGCCCACAGATACGCAGTATTTT.

The rearrangement links TRBV4-3 to TRBJ1-6, with D possibly TRBD1 on 6 matching bases. This CDR3 has 15 amino acids. Germline V CDR1 and CDR2: LGHNA, YSLEER. With 2 bases removed from V and 8 bases from J, the gap between germline ends came to 13 bases. The CDR3 spells CASSQYQGSDSPLHF. CDR3 in DNA: TGCGCCAGCAGCCAATATCAGGGGTCCGATTCACCCCTCCACTTT.

The chain couples TRBV24-1 to TRBJ2-2; weak D call: TRBD1 (6 bases). With 9 bases removed from V and 6 bases from J, the gap between germline ends came to 10 bases. This CDR3 is built from 12 residues. Germline V gives CDR1 KGHDR, CDR2 SFDVKD. The CDR3 protein is CATEGDSGELFF. CDR3 in DNA: TGTGCCACCGAGGGGGATTCCGGGGAGCTGTTTTTT.

V gene TRBV7-9 combines with J gene TRBJ1-2; D perhaps matches TRBD1 (6 bases). V shed 5 bases and J shed 8 bases, with 15 bases lying between them. This CDR3 has 13 residues. Germline values: CDR1 SEHNR, CDR2 FQNEAQ (reference sequence). The CDR3 loop reads CASSRGTSNGYTF. The CDR3, as DNA: TGTGCCAGCAGCCGCGGGACATCCAACGGCTACACCTTC.

This clonotype showed up just a few times. The V and J genes are TRBV6-2 or TRBV6-3 and TRBJ2-2; 9 positions agree with TRBD1. CDR1 is MNHEY, CDR2 SVGEGT, per germline. This CDR3 has 14 residues. V gave up 8 bases and J gave up 8 bases; unmatched junction bases: 9. The CDR3 DNA reads TGTGCCAGCCAAACGAACAGGGGGCTGGGGGAGCTGTTTTTT. Protein sequence: CASQTNRGLGELFF.

CDR3 in DNA: TGTGCCAGCACCCAGGGATATACGCAGTATTTT. It yields the protein CASTQGYTQYF. The chain joins TRBV6-5 to TRBJ2-3; the D gene is possibly TRBD1 (5 bases). V dropped 7 bases and J dropped 7 bases, with 9 bases sitting between them. This CDR3 has 11 amino acids. CDR1 is MNHEY and CDR2 is SVGAGI in the germline V gene.

This clonotype was seen only a few times. The chain recombines TRBV4-1 with TRBJ2-3, with D unclear. Germline CDR1 is MGHRA and CDR2 is YSYEKL. The V and J ends lost 0 bases and 3 bases respectively, with 7 bases between them. The CDR3 loop spans 14 amino acids. The CDR3, as DNA: TGCGCCAGCAGCCAAGATCCAAGGACAGATACGCAGTATTTT. This sequence encodes CASSQDPRTDTQYF.

This clonotype appeared a few times. The rearrangement joins TRBV5-1 to TRBJ1-3; D is possibly TRBD1 (5 bases). Germline CDR1 reads SGHRS; CDR2 reads YFSETQ. This CDR3 contains 14 residues. V was cut by 2 bases and J by 4 bases, with 10 bases left in between. The chain's CDR3 is CASSLAGLGNTIYF. The CDR3 DNA reads as TGCGCCAGCAGCTTAGCGGGACTCGGAAACACCATATATTTT.

This sequence joins TRBV20-1 and TRBJ2-1, with 7 nucleotides matching TRBD2. Germline V gives CDR1 DFQATT, CDR2 SNEGSKA (reference sequence). The CDR3 is 14 residues long. V was pared by 0 bases and J by 8 bases, with 7 bases of the junction left unmatched. CDR3 loop: CSARDLGREDEQFF. The CDR3 region has the DNA TGCAGTGCTAGAGATCTGGGACGGGAGGATGAGCAGTTCTTC.

This chain links TRBV7-2 with TRBJ2-1; TRBD1 might be the D (5 bases). The V gene lost 5 bases and the J gene lost 7 bases, with 18 bases spanning the gap. This CDR3 spans 15 amino acids. CDR1 is SGHTA and CDR2 is FQGNSA in the germline V gene. The chain's CDR3 is CASSLVVGRANEQFF. CDR3 nucleotide sequence: TGTGCCAGCAGCCTGGTTGTTGGCAGGGCGAATGAGCAGTTCTTC.

This clonotype was seen a handful of times. The chain uses TRBV20-1 and TRBJ2-2; the D gene is possibly TRBD1 (6 bases). The CDR3 runs to 15 residues. Germline CDR1 and CDR2: DFQATT and SNEGSKA (reference sequence). V was cut by 0 bases and J by 2 bases, with 10 bases left in between. The CDR3 is CSARDVRGNTGELFF. The CDR3 nucleotides are TGCAGTGCTAGAGATGTCAGGGGTAACACCGGGGAGCTGTTTTTT.

The rearrangement joins TRBV5-6 to TRBJ1-6; 10 bases are shared with TRBD1. V lost 0 bases to trimming and J lost 4 bases; unmatched junction nucleotides: 1. This CDR3 contains 16 residues. Per the germline V gene, CDR1 is SGHDT and CDR2 is YYEEEE. The CDR3 coding sequence is TGTGCCAGCAGCTTGGCGGGACAGGGGTATAATTCACCCCTCCACTTT. Its protein product is CASSLAGQGYNSPLHF.

This clonotype was observed at least ten times. The chain links TRBV29-1 to TRBJ2-1; weak D call: TRBD2 (6 bases). Trimming stripped 2 bases from V and 7 bases from J, with 12 bases between. CDR1 is SQVTM, CDR2 ANQGSEA, per germline. This CDR3 is built from 13 residues. The CDR3 region is CSVERDSWNEQFF. The DNA of the CDR3 is TGCAGCGTTGAAAGGGACTCCTGGAATGAGCAGTTCTTC.

In this sample, this clonotype turned up a few times. The V call is TRBV28, the J call TRBJ2-4; no definite D call. Germline V gives CDR1 MDHEN, CDR2 SYDVKM. V was trimmed by 5 bases and J by 0 bases, leaving 14 bases between them. This CDR3 has 16 residues. This chain's CDR3 is CASSPGLTRAKNIQYF. The CDR3 nucleotides read TGTGCCAGCAGTCCCGGGCTCACAAGAGCCAAAAACATTCAGTACTTC.